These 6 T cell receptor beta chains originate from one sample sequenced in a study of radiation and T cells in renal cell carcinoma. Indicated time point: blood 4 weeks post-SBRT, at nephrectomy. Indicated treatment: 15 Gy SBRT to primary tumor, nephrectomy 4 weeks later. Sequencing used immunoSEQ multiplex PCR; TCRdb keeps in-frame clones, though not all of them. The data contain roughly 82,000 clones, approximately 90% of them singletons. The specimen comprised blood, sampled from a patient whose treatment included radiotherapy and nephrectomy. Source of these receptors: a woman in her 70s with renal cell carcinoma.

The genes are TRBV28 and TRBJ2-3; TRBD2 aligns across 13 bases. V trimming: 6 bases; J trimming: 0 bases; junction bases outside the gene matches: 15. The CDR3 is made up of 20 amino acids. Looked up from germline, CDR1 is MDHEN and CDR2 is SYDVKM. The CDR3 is CASSSLSRTSGGASTDTQYF. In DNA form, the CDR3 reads TGTGCCAGCAGCTCCCTTAGTAGGACTAGCGGGGGTGCTAGCACAGATACGCAGTATTTT.

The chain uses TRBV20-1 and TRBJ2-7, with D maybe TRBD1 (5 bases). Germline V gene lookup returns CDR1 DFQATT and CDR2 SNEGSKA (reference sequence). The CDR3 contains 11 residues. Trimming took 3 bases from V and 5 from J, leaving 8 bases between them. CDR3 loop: CSARQGHEQYF. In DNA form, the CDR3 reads TGCAGTGCTAGGCAGGGTCACGAGCAGTACTTC.

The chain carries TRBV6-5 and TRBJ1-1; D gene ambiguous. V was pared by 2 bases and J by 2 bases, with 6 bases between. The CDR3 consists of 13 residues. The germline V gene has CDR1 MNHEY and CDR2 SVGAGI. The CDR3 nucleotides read TGTGCCAGCAGTTACAAGGTTAACACTGAAGCTTTCTTT. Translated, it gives CASSYKVNTEAFF.

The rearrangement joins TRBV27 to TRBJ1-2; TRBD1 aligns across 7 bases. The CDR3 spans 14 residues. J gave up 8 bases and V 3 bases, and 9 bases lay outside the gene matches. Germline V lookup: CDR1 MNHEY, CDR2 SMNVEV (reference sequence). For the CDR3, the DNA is TGTGCCAGCAGTTTGACAGGGTCTTCAGGGGGCTACACCTTC. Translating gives CASSLTGSSGGYTF.

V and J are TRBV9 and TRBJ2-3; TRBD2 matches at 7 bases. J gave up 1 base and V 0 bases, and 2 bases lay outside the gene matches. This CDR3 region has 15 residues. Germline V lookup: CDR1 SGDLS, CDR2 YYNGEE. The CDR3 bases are TGTGCCAGCAGCGTAGAAGCGGGGCGCACAGATACGCAGTATTTT. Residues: CASSVEAGRTDTQYF.

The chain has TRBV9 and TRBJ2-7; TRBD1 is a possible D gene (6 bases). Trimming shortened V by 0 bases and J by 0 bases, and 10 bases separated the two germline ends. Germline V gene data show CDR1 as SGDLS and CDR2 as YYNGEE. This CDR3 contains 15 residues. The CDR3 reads CASSVEQGSSYEQYF. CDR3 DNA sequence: TGTGCCAGCAGCGTAGAACAGGGCAGCTCCTACGAGCAGTACTTC.